The present TCR beta chain was sequenced within a study of T cell responses to AZD1222 COVID-19 vaccine. General study results and limits: No repertoire was sampled before or during the peak T cell response, only after it. Clonal diversity was possibly underestimated, and white British individuals and females predominated among donors. Rises in breadth and depth of Spike-specific TCRs came after two AZD1222 doses.

Pooled together were second doses at about 4 or about 12 weeks. The germline CDR1 and CDR2 sequences are WSHSY and SAAADI. CDR3 length: 14 residues. V lost 5 bases and J lost 5; bases outside the gene matches: 8. Data came from immunoSEQ multiplex PCR; TCRdb stores just in-frame clones and leaves some out. This repertoire shows 120,000 or so clones, just over 90% found once; its top ten account for 5%. Comments on this clone: The antigen is not known.

Sequencing was performed on peripheral blood, taken 28 days after the second AZD1222 dose. The chain is built from TRBV10-2 and TRBJ1-2; 7 positions agree with TRBD1. The source is an adult who received the AZD1222 COVID-19 vaccine. CDR3 sequence: CASSQGQPIYGYTF. For the CDR3, the DNA is TGCGCCAGCAGTCAGGGACAGCCAATATATGGCTACACCTTC.